This TCR beta chain was sequenced for a study of blood T cell repertoires in COVID-19. Study as a whole: PBMCs, B-cell-depleted T cells, or T cells provided the cDNA or gDNA that made up the material.

This clone was counted a single time. Sequencing used immunoSEQ multiplex PCR; TCRdb keeps in-frame clones, though not all of them. Of about 69,000 clones listed, 75% to 80% are singletons. CDR1 and CDR2 from the germline V gene are LNHNV and YYDKDF (reference sequence). The junction had 14 bases not matched to a gene; V was cut back by 1 base and J by 0 bases. CDR3 size: 20 residues. The sequencing input was peripheral blood. This TCR was sampled from a human donor in a cohort sampled during active COVID-19. The chain employs TRBV15 and TRBJ2-4, with TRBD1 matching 8 bases. CDR3 sequence reads: CATSRGIRDRRNVAKNIQYF. The CDR3 DNA follows: TGTGCCACCAGCAGAGGTATCCGGGACAGGAGGAACGTAGCCAAAAACATTCAGTACTTC.